Each of the 26 T cell receptor beta chains below was sequenced from the same sample in a study of cytomegalovirus exposure and HLA in healthy donors (dated by TCRdb to between 2016 and 2019). Library generation was performed with the immunoSEQ multiplex PCR assay. The source is immuneACCESS, and TCRdb retained only in-frame sequences with V and J called. Part of the clones is not carried over; for the studies checked, unresolved V genes explain less than half of this, and the remainder is unexplained. This sample holds around 140,000 clones; around 84% were observed only once. The ten largest clones take up 8.7% of the sample. The material sequenced was PBMCs. Source of these receptors: a man between 18 and 29 years old in good health and CMV-seropositive.

This clone was detected ten times or more. This sequence joins TRBV6-6 and TRBJ1-5; D unresolved. The CDR3 runs 13 residues. Trimming stripped 0 bases from V and 4 bases from J, with 4 bases between. Germline CDR1 and CDR2: MNHNY and SVGAGI (reference sequence). CDR3 sequence reads: CASSYSENQPQHF. CDR3 DNA sequence: TGTGCCAGCAGTTACTCAGAGAATCAGCCCCAGCATTTT.

The sample holds one count of this clone. V and J are TRBV5-8 and TRBJ1-1, with 10 bases lining up with TRBD1. Unmatched junction bases numbered 6, after V lost 4 bases and J lost 3 bases. Germline CDR1 SGHTS, CDR2 YDEGEE. CDR3 length equals 15 residues. CDR3 sequence reads: CASSPGTGVDTEAFF. CDR3 nucleotides: TGTGCCAGCAGCCCTGGGACAGGGGTGGACACTGAAGCTTTCTTT.

The gene calls are TRBV30 and TRBJ2-2; 7 bases fit TRBD2. With 4 bases clipped from V and 0 bases from J, the junction kept 5 bases outside the gene matches. Germline V CDR1 and CDR2: GTSNPN, SVGIG (reference sequence). The CDR3 extends over 15 amino acids. The CDR3 loop reads CAWKRAGANTGELFF. CDR3 DNA: TGTGCCTGGAAGAGGGCGGGAGCGAACACCGGGGAGCTGTTTTTT.

The genes are TRBV7-6 and TRBJ1-2, with 11 bases identical to TRBD1. Germline V gene lookup returns CDR1 SGHVS and CDR2 FNYEAQ. The CDR3 is made up of 14 amino acids. V lost 5 bases, J lost 6 bases, and 5 bases stayed unmatched. CDR3 coding DNA: TGTGCCAGCAGCCTCGGACAGGGGGCGGATGGCTACACCTTC. Amino acid sequence: CASSLGQGADGYTF.

The V and J genes are TRBV5-5 and TRBJ2-7, with a possible D match to TRBD2 (5 bases). V lost 4 bases and J 3 bases, leaving 17 bases between the germline ends. Germline lookup yields CDR1 SGHKS and CDR2 YYEKEE (reference sequence). CDR3 size: 15 residues. In DNA, the CDR3 is TGTGCCAGCAGCCCCGACGCGAGGGAGAGCTACGAGCAGTACTTC. Protein product: CASSPDARESYEQYF. Supplemented by reference TRBV5-5 and TRBJ2-7, the full variable domain reads DAGVTQSPTHLIKTRGQQVTLRCSPISGHKSVSWYQQVLGQGPQFIFQYYEKEERGRGNFPDRFSARQFPNYSSELNVNALLLGDSALYLCASSPDARESYEQYFGPGTRLTVT.

V usage is TRBV5-1 and J usage is TRBJ1-2, with D hard to call. V was cut by 0 bases and J by 4 bases, with 7 bases left in between. Germline V lookup: CDR1 SGHRS, CDR2 YFSETQ. The length of the CDR3 is 13 residues. The CDR3 reads CASSLASAYGYTF. The CDR3 DNA reads as TGCGCCAGCAGCTTGGCCAGTGCCTATGGCTACACCTTC.

The chain links TRBV6-4 to TRBJ1-5, with unresolved D. Germline V CDR1 and CDR2: MRHNA, SNTAGT. The CDR3 extends over 13 amino acids. The germline V and J ends were trimmed by 6 bases and 7 bases, with 13 bases remaining between them. The CDR3 sequence: CASSDTIGQPQHF. The DNA of the CDR3 is TGTGCCAGCAGCGACACGATCGGGCAGCCCCAGCATTTT.

This clone showed up just once. The chain joins TRBV14 to TRBJ1-1; D call uncertain. The germline gives CDR1 SGHDN, CDR2 FVKESK. The CDR3 has 15 residues. The V and J ends lost 5 bases and 1 base respectively, with 14 bases between them. The CDR3 DNA sequence: TGTGCCAGCAGCTCCAGCGGTATGGCGAACACTGAAGCTTTCTTT. Translated: CASSSSGMANTEAFF.

The chain couples TRBV14 to TRBJ2-5, with 12 bases lining up with TRBD2. The CDR3 has 17 residues. J was trimmed by 1 base and V by 2 bases; bases with no gene match: 5. The germline V gene has CDR1 SGHDN and CDR2 FVKESK. The CDR3 here is CASSQPRLAGVQETQYF. The CDR3 DNA reads as TGTGCCAGCAGCCAACCCAGACTAGCGGGGGTCCAAGAGACCCAGTACTTC.

The V and J genes are TRBV2 and TRBJ2-2, with 10 bases lining up with TRBD2. Germline CDR1 SNHLY, CDR2 FYNNEI. This CDR3 has 15 residues. V gave up 2 bases and J gave up 7 bases; unmatched junction bases: 4. The CDR3 here is CASSESGRVVGELFF. The CDR3 nucleotides read TGTGCCAGCAGTGAAAGCGGGAGGGTGGTCGGGGAGCTGTTTTTT.

This clone was counted a single time. V gene TRBV9 combines with J gene TRBJ2-1; the D gene is possibly TRBD2 (6 bases). This CDR3 region has 15 residues. V was shortened by 4 bases and J by 3 bases, with 14 bases between the two germline ends. Per the germline V gene, CDR1 is SGDLS and CDR2 is YYNGEE. CDR3 in amino acids: CASSSQAGSYNEQFF. CDR3 in DNA: TGTGCCAGCAGCTCGCAGGCCGGGAGCTACAATGAGCAGTTCTTC.

The rearrangement links TRBV19 to TRBJ2-7; TRBD1 matches at 9 bases. The V segment lost 3 bases and the J segment 7 bases; nucleotides outside the gene matches: 4. CDR1 is LNHDA and CDR2 is SQIVND in the germline V gene (reference sequence). This CDR3 region has 13 residues. DNA of the CDR3: TGTGCCAGTAGTATCGGACAGGGGCGGGAGCAGTACTTC. Protein: CASSIGQGREQYF.

The J gene is TRBJ2-1, the V gene TRBV5-1; 12 positions match TRBD2. The CDR3 covers 15 residues. CDR1 and CDR2 (germline): SGHRS, YFSETQ. The V segment lost 2 bases and the J segment 10 bases; nucleotides outside the gene matches: 7. CDR3 coding DNA: TGCGCCAGCAGCTTCGCTAGCGGGAGGGCCGGAGAGCAGTTCTTC. Protein sequence: CASSFASGRAGEQFF.

There are a few counts of this clone. The gene calls are TRBV27 and TRBJ2-7; 8 bases align to TRBD1. The CDR3 length is 11 residues. V lost 5 bases and J lost 12; bases outside the gene matches: 6. The germline gives CDR1 MNHEY, CDR2 SMNVEV (reference sequence). The CDR3 region is CASSPGTGRYF. The CDR3 DNA reads as TGTGCCAGCAGTCCCGGGACAGGTCGGTACTTC.

The genes are TRBV2 and TRBJ1-3; TRBD1 might be the D (6 bases). This CDR3 is 14 amino acids long. Germline values: CDR1 SNHLY, CDR2 FYNNEI. Trimming shortened V by 6 bases and J by 0 bases, and 9 bases separated the two germline ends. The CDR3 DNA sequence: TGTGCCAGCAGCGACAGGAGCTCTGGAAACACCATATATTTT. Translation gives CASSDRSSGNTIYF.

The rearrangement links TRBV6-5 to TRBJ2-1; 8 bases are a match to TRBD1. This CDR3 spans 12 amino acids. The germline V gene encodes CDR1 MNHEY and CDR2 SVGAGI. Trimming removed 5 bases from V and 15 bases from J; junction bases left unmatched: 9. CDR3 sequence: CASSNPTGVPFF. Here the CDR3 DNA reads TGTGCCAGCAGTAACCCGACAGGGGTCCCGTTCTTC.

The chain links TRBV29-1 to TRBJ2-7; 7 positions match TRBD2. The CDR3 runs 13 residues. Germline CDR1 and CDR2: SQVTM and ANQGSEA. This CDR3 reads CTPPGLGGYEQYF. CDR3 nucleotides: TGCACCCCCCCCGGACTAGGAGGCTACGAGCAGTACTTC.

The V gene is TRBV7-9, the J gene TRBJ1-1; 10 bases map to TRBD1. The CDR3 extends over 15 amino acids. V was clipped by 3 bases and J by 3 bases; unmatched bases: 4. Germline assignment: CDR1 SEHNR and CDR2 FQNEAQ (reference sequence). The CDR3 DNA reads as TGTGCCAGCAGCTTTTGGACAGGGGGGGACACTGAAGCTTTCTTT. Translated: CASSFWTGGDTEAFF.

The chain's CDR3 is CASSLAAGVQETQYF. Here the CDR3 DNA reads TGTGCCAGCAGCTTAGCGGCGGGAGTCCAAGAGACCCAGTACTTC. The chain uses TRBV7-9 and TRBJ2-5; TRBD2 matches at 7 bases. The V gene end was trimmed by 0 bases and the J gene end by 1 base; junction bases not matched to a gene: 2. The CDR3 is made up of 15 amino acids. In germline, CDR1 is SEHNR, CDR2 FQNEAQ (reference sequence).

The rearrangement uses TRBV18 and TRBJ2-3; D may be TRBD1 (6 bases). The V end was cut by 3 bases, the J end by 5 bases, with 12 bases between. The CDR3 contains 14 residues. Germline assignment: CDR1 KGHSH and CDR2 LQKENI. Here the CDR3 DNA reads TGTGCCAGCTCACCTAGGGGGAAGATAGATACGCAGTATTTT. Its translation is CASSPRGKIDTQYF.

The J gene is TRBJ2-2, the V gene TRBV5-4, with 12 bases aligning to TRBD2. Germline V CDR1 and CDR2: SGHNT, YYREEE (reference sequence). The CDR3 is 15 amino acids. The V and J ends lost 2 bases and 10 bases, in that order; junction bases with no gene match: 6. The CDR3: CASSFRLAGEEELFF. The CDR3, as DNA: TGTGCCAGCAGCTTTCGACTAGCGGGAGAGGAGGAGCTGTTTTTT.

This chain joins TRBV5-6 and TRBJ2-3; 8 bases line up with TRBD1. This CDR3 region has 14 residues. V lost 1 base, J lost 4 bases, and 2 bases stayed unmatched. Germline CDR1 is SGHDT and CDR2 is YYEEEE. CDR3 sequence reads: CASSLPGGADTQYF. CDR3 bases: TGTGCCAGCAGCTTGCCAGGGGGCGCAGATACGCAGTATTTT.

The chain carries TRBV7-7 and TRBJ2-2, with TRBD2 matching over 10 bases. The CDR3 runs to 15 residues. V shed 5 bases and J 4 bases; nucleotides not matched to a gene: 4. The germline V gene encodes CDR1 SSHAT and CDR2 FNYEAQ (reference sequence). The CDR3 DNA reads as TGTGCCAGCAGCGCAGCGGGGGGGGGCACCGGGGAGCTGTTTTTT. Encoded protein: CASSAAGGGTGELFF.

CDR3 nucleotide sequence: TGTGCCAGCAGCCGGGGAGGGAGGGCCGCGACAGATACGCAGTATTTT. It translates to CASSRGGRAATDTQYF. The chain recombines TRBV11-1 with TRBJ2-3, with 7 bases aligning to TRBD2. CDR1 is SGHAT, CDR2 FQDESV, per germline (reference sequence). V was clipped by 5 bases and J by 3 bases; unmatched bases: 11. CDR3 size: 16 residues.

The CDR3 DNA reads TGTGCCAGCAGCTCGGGACTAGCCTACGAGCAGTACTTC. Translated: CASSSGLAYEQYF. The genes are TRBV13 and TRBJ2-7; 8 nucleotides align to TRBD2. After removal of 4 bases from V and 2 bases from J, the junction contained 1 base not matched to a gene. There are 13 residues in the CDR3. Germline V lookup: CDR1 PRHDT, CDR2 FYEKMQ (reference sequence).

The chain joins TRBV2 to TRBJ2-4, with D tentatively TRBD2 (5 bases). This CDR3 has 14 residues. CDR1 is SNHLY and CDR2 is FYNNEI in the germline V gene. V lost 5 bases to trimming and J lost 6 bases, with 14 bases between them. The CDR3 nucleotides are TGTGCCAGCAGTCAGGCCCGGACTGGAAACATTCAGTACTTC. It codes for CASSQARTGNIQYF.